The 10 T cell receptor beta chains listed next were all sequenced from one sample in a study of blood T cell repertoires in COVID-19. The data were produced by immunoSEQ multiplex PCR, yet TCRdb's version contains in-frame clones alone and is incomplete. In the table there are around 150,000 clones, 75% to 90% of which are singletons. The sample was peripheral blood. These receptors came from a man between 65 and 79 years old with acute or convalescent COVID-19.

The V and J genes are TRBV28 and TRBJ1-2; 9 bases map to TRBD1. CDR3 length: 15 residues. The ends lost 6 bases at V and 2 bases at J; junction bases unmatched: 7. Germline CDR1 reads MDHEN; CDR2 reads SYDVKM. The CDR3 region has the DNA TGTGCCAGCAGGGGGACAGGGCATAAGAACTATGGCTACACCTTC. Amino acids: CASRGTGHKNYGYTF.

This chain joins TRBV5-1 and TRBJ2-1; the D is unclear. Trimming shortened V by 1 base and J by 4 bases, and 6 bases separated the two germline ends. Per germline, CDR1 SGHRS and CDR2 YFSETQ. The CDR3 runs to 13 residues. This CDR3 is CASSLWAYNEQFF. Written as DNA, the CDR3 is TGCGCCAGCAGCTTGTGGGCTTACAATGAGCAGTTCTTC.

V is TRBV3-1 (or the pseudogene TRBV3-2) and J is TRBJ1-5; TRBD1 aligns across 9 bases. V gave up 3 bases and J gave up 7 bases; unmatched junction bases: 10. Germline lookup yields CDR1 LGHDT and CDR2 YNNKEL (reference sequence). The CDR3 has 16 amino acids. CDR3 nucleotides: TGTGCCAGCAGCCAGGAGGACAGGGGACGTGGGCAGCCCCAGCATTTT. This gives the protein CASSQEDRGRGQPQHF.

The rearrangement joins TRBV7-3 to TRBJ2-3; 8 bases fit TRBD1. CDR3 length: 15 residues. V shed 3 bases, J shed 5 bases, and the junction held 7 bases outside the gene matches. Germline V gives CDR1 SGHTA, CDR2 FQGTGA. The CDR3 region has the DNA TGTGCCAGCAGCTTGCAAAGCAGGGGGCTAGATACGCAGTATTTT. It translates to CASSLQSRGLDTQYF. The full variable domain, its missing parts supplied by reference TRBV7-3 and TRBJ2-3, is GAGVSQTPSNKVTEKGKYVELRCDPISGHTALYWYRQSLGQGPEFLIYFQGTGAADDSGLPNDRFFAVRPEGSVSTLKIQRTERGDSAVYLCASSLQSRGLDTQYFGPGTRLTVL.

The chain has TRBV5-1 and TRBJ2-3; D uncertain. Germline lookup yields CDR1 SGHRS and CDR2 YFSETQ. CDR3 length equals 15 residues. Trimming pared 0 bases from V and 2 bases from J, leaving 10 bases between. Here the CDR3 reads CASSLASLATDTQYF. In nucleotides, the CDR3 is TGCGCCAGCAGCTTGGCCTCTCTGGCCACAGATACGCAGTATTTT.

This clone was observed a single time. The CDR3 DNA sequence: TGTGCAAGTCGCTTAGTCGAGGGAGGGGACTTCCACAATGAGCAGTTCTTC. Translated, it gives CASRLVEGGDFHNEQFF. The chain links TRBV12-2 to TRBJ2-1; the table's D call, TRBD2, has no DNA check behind it. TRBV12-2 is tagged as a pseudogene. This CDR3 is 17 amino acids long.

This clone was seen ten or more times. This chain links TRBV11-1 with TRBJ2-7, with 7 bases that match TRBD1. The length of the CDR3 is 14 residues. Germline CDR1 is SGHAT and CDR2 is FQDESV (reference sequence). After removal of 5 bases from V and 2 bases from J, the junction contained 6 bases not matched to a gene. The CDR3 sequence: CASSPRTGTYEQYF. The CDR3 DNA reads as TGTGCCAGCAGCCCCCGGACAGGTACCTACGAGCAGTACTTC.

The chain uses TRBV20-1 and TRBJ2-5; D not certain. Trimming removed 1 base from V and 2 bases from J, with 2 bases in between. The CDR3 runs 11 residues. The germline V gene encodes CDR1 DFQATT and CDR2 SNEGSKA (reference sequence). This CDR3 reads CSARVQETQYF. In DNA form, the CDR3 reads TGCAGTGCTAGAGTACAAGAGACCCAGTACTTC.

V usage is TRBV12-2 and J usage is TRBJ2-1; the table assigns TRBD2, which was not confirmed against the DNA. TRBV12-2 is classified as a pseudogene. The CDR3 length is 18 residues. CDR3 nucleotide sequence: TGTGCAAGTCGCCGAGGGCCGATCCAAATAACCTCCCCCGGTGAGCAGTTCTTC. Translation: CASRRGPIQITSPGEQFF.

The rearrangement joins TRBV28 to TRBJ2-4; D perhaps matches TRBD1 (7 bases). The V and J ends lost 5 bases and 8 bases respectively, with 13 bases between them. Germline loops: CDR1 MDHEN, CDR2 SYDVKM. The CDR3 runs to 13 residues. CDR3 in DNA: TGTGCCAGCAGTCCCAGCAGGGGGGACATTCAGTACTTC. Protein product: CASSPSRGDIQYF. Drawing the rest from reference TRBV28 and TRBJ2-4, the complete variable domain is DVKVTQSSRYLVKRTGEKVFLECVQDMDHENMFWYRQDPGLGLRLIYFSYDVKMKEKGDIPEGYSVSREKKERFSLILESASTNQTSMYLCASSPSRGDIQYFGAGTRLSVL.